Presented here are 9 T cell receptor beta chains from one specimen sequenced in a study of T cells in Graves' hyperthyroidism and ophthalmopathy. Amplification yielded TCR beta CDR3 regions, with RNA transcripts as the source. The TCR CDR3 first-round RT-PCR relied on the HTBI primer set. TCRdb passed the multiplex PCR reads through MiXCR, listing each CDR3 protein once. The data contain approximately 400,000 distinct CDR3 sequences, about 15% of them seen just once; the ten biggest clones take up approximately 32%. Sequenced: blood. The receptors come from a woman aged 25 to 45 with Graves' hyperthyroidism.

This clonotype appeared many times. A much larger clonotype is one base distant, so this may be a read error. V and J are TRBV3-1 and TRBJ1-2; no clear D gene. V was trimmed by 0 bases and J by 4 bases, leaving 3 bases between them. Germline CDR1 is LGHDT and CDR2 is YNNKEL (reference sequence). The CDR3 has 12 amino acids. The CDR3 DNA is TGTGCCAGCAGCCAAGATGTCTATGGCTACACCTTC. Its protein is CASSQDVYGYTF.

This clonotype was observed a few times. The gene calls are TRBV5-4 and TRBJ1-1; no clear D gene. Trimming took off 3 bases at V and 1 base at J, with 13 bases between the two ends. In germline, CDR1 is SGHNT, CDR2 YYREEE (reference sequence). This CDR3 comprises 15 residues. This CDR3 reads CASSSDTLGNTEAFF. The DNA for the CDR3 is TGTGCCAGCAGCTCAGACACCTTGGGGAACACTGAAGCTTTCTTT.

This clonotype was observed at least ten times. The rearrangement joins TRBV11-2 to TRBJ2-5; no firm D call. The CDR3 runs 15 residues. Per the germline V gene, CDR1 is SGHAT and CDR2 is FQNNGV. Trimming took 7 bases from V and 3 from J, leaving 18 bases between them. CDR3 in DNA: TGTGCCAGCACCTATAGTCCCGGGCAAAAAGAGACCCAGTACTTC. Translated: CASTYSPGQKETQYF.

This clonotype has a count of ten or more. This chain uses TRBV12-3 or TRBV12-4 with TRBJ2-1; D possibly corresponds to TRBD1 (6 bases). CDR3 size: 17 residues. V was clipped by 5 bases and J by 4 bases, with 21 bases between them. The CDR3 reads CASSIDRFVGLYNEQFF. The CDR3 DNA is TGTGCCAGCAGTATCGACAGGTTTGTGGGGCTTTACAATGAGCAGTTCTTC.

The V gene is TRBV28, the J gene TRBJ1-2, with D tentatively TRBD1 (5 bases). Trimming shortened V by 3 bases and J by 2 bases, and 10 bases separated the two germline ends. The CDR3 runs to 14 residues. Germline V gene data show CDR1 as MDHEN and CDR2 as SYDVKM. The CDR3 protein is CASSLSDRNYGYTF. CDR3 in DNA: TGTGCCAGCAGTTTGTCTGACAGAAACTATGGCTACACCTTC.

V gene TRBV6-1 combines with J gene TRBJ2-5, with D maybe TRBD1 (6 bases). V lost 4 bases and J lost 1, with 13 bases in between. Germline loops: CDR1 MNHNS, CDR2 SASEGT. The CDR3 length is 15 residues. CDR3 region: CASSAPTGPQETQYF. DNA of the CDR3: TGTGCCAGCAGTGCCCCGACAGGCCCCCAAGAGACCCAGTACTTC.

About this clonotype itself: A much larger clone lies a single base off, so this may be a read error. The chain couples TRBV2 to TRBJ2-7; D is perhaps TRBD2 (6 bases). CDR3 length: 14 amino acids. From germline, CDR1 is SNHLY and CDR2 FYNNEI. CDR3 protein: CASSGLAATYKQYF. Written as DNA, the CDR3 is TGTGCCAGCAGTGGGTTAGCGGCAACCTACAAGCAGTACTTC.

This clonotype was seen at least ten times. The rearrangement joins TRBV2 to TRBJ1-1; no firm D call. The CDR3 spans 13 residues. The V and J ends lost 6 bases and 1 base respectively, with 9 bases between them. The germline CDR1 and CDR2 sequences are SNHLY and FYNNEI. In DNA, the CDR3 is TGTGCCAGCAGCCCCTTGGAGAACACTGAAGCTTTCTTT. It encodes CASSPLENTEAFF. Combining the CDR3 with reference TRBV2 and TRBJ1-1 gives the whole variable domain EPEVTQTPSHQVTQMGQEVILRCVPISNHLYFYWYRQILGQKVEFLVSFYNNEISEKSEIFDDQFSVERPDGSNFTLKIRSTKLEDSAMYFCASSPLENTEAFFGQGTRLTVV.

The V call is TRBV24-1, the J call TRBJ2-1; D call uncertain. Trimming took off 7 bases at V and 1 base at J, with 16 bases between the two ends. The CDR3 extends over 16 amino acids. Looked up from germline, CDR1 is KGHDR and CDR2 is SFDVKD. This chain's CDR3 is CATRDVRTFSYNEQFF. The DNA of the CDR3 is TGTGCCACCAGGGACGTGCGCACCTTTTCCTACAATGAGCAGTTCTTC.